This T cell receptor (beta chain) was sequenced in a study of T-cell reconstitution after alpha-beta-depleted transplantation in children. The TCRbeta library was prepared with unique molecular identifiers. TCRdb processed the PCR reads anew with MiXCR; each CDR3 protein has one entry. The profile covers about 500,000 distinct CDR3 sequences, with about 30% appearing a single time and around 2.3% taken by the ten largest. This clonotype was seen only a few times. The CDR3 spans 15 residues. CDR1 is SQVTM and CDR2 is ANQGSEA in the germline V gene. The ends lost 1 base at V and 6 bases at J; junction bases unmatched: 9.

Sequences were derived from PBMCs from the stem cell graft donor, sampled from the stem cell graft. The clonotype comes from a human donor who donated a stem cell graft to a child with aplastic anemia. The rearrangement uses TRBV29-1 and TRBJ2-5; TRBD2 matches at 9 bases. Here the CDR3 reads CSVEGLAGSFKTQYF. The CDR3 DNA reads TGCAGCGTTGAAGGGCTAGCGGGAAGTTTTAAGACCCAGTACTTC. Supplemented by reference TRBV29-1 and TRBJ2-5, the full variable domain reads SAVISQKPSRDICQRGTSLTIQCQVDSQVTMMFWYRQQPGQSLTLIATANQGSEATYESGFVIDKFPISRPNLTFSTLTVSNMSPEDSSIYLCSVEGLAGSFKTQYFGPGTRLLVL.